This T cell receptor (beta chain) was documented in a study of technical replicates of blood from several donors. Clones were sequenced by immunoSEQ multiplex PCR, and TCRdb holds only the in-frame ones, with some missing. Altogether tens of thousands of clones are present, nearly 98% being singletons, with the ten largest covering roughly 0.2%. The germline CDR1 and CDR2 sequences are MGHRA and YSYEKL. CDR3 length equals 17 residues. The ends lost 1 base at V and 4 bases at J; junction bases unmatched: 10. The chain carries TRBV4-1 and TRBJ1-5; 7 nucleotides line up with TRBD1. The clonotype comes from a human donor in good health. Sequenced material: T cells isolated from PBMCs. The CDR3 region is CASSQGERGLLNQPQHF. CDR3 bases: TGCGCCAGCAGCCAAGGGGAAAGGGGGCTCCTAAATCAGCCCCAGCATTTT.